This T cell receptor (beta chain) was sequenced for a study of breast tumors, draining lymph nodes, adjacent tissues. This CDR3 contains 17 residues. Looked up from germline, CDR1 is LNHDA and CDR2 is SQIVND (reference sequence). V lost 3 bases and J lost 2; bases outside the gene matches: 8. General study results and limits: Findings are consistent with lymph node origin and intratumoral expansion of most tumor T cells. Data only fit, rather than demonstrated, lymph node origin of most tumor T cells.

Samples came from axillary lymph nodes draining the breast cancer. TCRdb analysed the multiplex PCR reads with MiXCR anew, one entry per CDR3 protein. The table shows about 130,000 distinct CDR3 sequences, with approximately 21% occurring only once. This clonotype has at least ten counts. Its matching antigen is unknown. The sequenced sample was axillary lymph node tissue. The clonotype originates from a female donor with breast cancer. Some clones in this sample may be carry-over from other donors' samples. The gene calls are TRBV19 and TRBJ1-5; 9 bases match TRBD1. DNA for the CDR3: TGTGCCAGTAGTATCCGACAGGGGGAGAGGGGCAATCAGCCCCAGCATTTT. Its translation is CASSIRQGERGNQPQHF. The whole variable domain, remainder taken from reference TRBV19 and TRBJ1-5, is DGGITQSPKYLFRKEGQNVTLSCEQNLNHDAMYWYRQDPGQGLRLIYYSQIVNDFQKGDIAEGYSVSREKKESFPLTVTSAQKNPTAFYLCASSIRQGERGNQPQHFGDGTRLSIL.